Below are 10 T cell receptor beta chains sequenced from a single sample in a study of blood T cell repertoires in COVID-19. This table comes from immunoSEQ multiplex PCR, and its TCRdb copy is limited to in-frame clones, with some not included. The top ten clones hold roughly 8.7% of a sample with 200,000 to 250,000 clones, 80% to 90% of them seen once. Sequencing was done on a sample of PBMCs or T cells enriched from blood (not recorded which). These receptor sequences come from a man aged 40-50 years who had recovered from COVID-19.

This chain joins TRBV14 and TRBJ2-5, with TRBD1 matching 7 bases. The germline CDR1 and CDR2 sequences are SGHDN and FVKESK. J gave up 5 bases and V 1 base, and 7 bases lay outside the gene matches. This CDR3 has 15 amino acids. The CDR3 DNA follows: TGTGCCAGCAGCCAAGGAAGGAACAGGGGTGAGACCCAGTACTTC. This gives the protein CASSQGRNRGETQYF.

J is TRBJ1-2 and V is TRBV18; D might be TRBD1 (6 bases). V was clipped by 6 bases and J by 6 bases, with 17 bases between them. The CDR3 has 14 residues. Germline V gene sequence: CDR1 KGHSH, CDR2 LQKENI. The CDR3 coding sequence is TGTGCCAGCTCCCCAAATTGGGCAGGGGATGGCTACACCTTC. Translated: CASSPNWAGDGYTF.

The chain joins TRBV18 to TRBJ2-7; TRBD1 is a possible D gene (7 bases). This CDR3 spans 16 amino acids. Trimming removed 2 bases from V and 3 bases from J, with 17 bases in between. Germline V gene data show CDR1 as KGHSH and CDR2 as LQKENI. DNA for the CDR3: TGTGCCAGCTCACCATTATCGAGACAGGGACTCTACGAGCAGTACTTC. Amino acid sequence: CASSPLSRQGLYEQYF. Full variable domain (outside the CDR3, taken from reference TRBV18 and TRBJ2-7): NAGVMQNPRHLVRRRGQEARLRCSPMKGHSHVYWYRQLPEEGLKFMVYLQKENIIDESGMPKERFSAEFPKEGPSILRIQQVVRGDSAAYFCASSPLSRQGLYEQYFGPGTRLTVT.

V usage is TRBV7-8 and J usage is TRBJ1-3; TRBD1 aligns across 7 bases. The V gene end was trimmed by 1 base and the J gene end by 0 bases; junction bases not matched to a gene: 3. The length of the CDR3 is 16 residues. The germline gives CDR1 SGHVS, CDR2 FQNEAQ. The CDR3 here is CASSLGDRRSGNTIYF. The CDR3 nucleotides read TGTGCCAGCAGCTTAGGGGACAGACGCTCTGGAAACACCATATATTTT.

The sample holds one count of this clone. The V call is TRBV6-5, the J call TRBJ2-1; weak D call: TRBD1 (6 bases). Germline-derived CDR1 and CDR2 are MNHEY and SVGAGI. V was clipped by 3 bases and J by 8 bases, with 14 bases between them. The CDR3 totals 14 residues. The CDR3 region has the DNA TGTGCCAGCAGTTATCGGGGCAGGGGCTATGAGCAGTTCTTC. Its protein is CASSYRGRGYEQFF.

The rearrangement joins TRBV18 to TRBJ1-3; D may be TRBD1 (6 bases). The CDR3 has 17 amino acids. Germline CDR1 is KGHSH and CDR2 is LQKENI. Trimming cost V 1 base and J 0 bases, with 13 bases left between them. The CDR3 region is CASSPLIGGDSGNTIYF. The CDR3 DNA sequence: TGTGCCAGCTCACCACTTATAGGGGGAGACTCTGGAAACACCATATATTTT.

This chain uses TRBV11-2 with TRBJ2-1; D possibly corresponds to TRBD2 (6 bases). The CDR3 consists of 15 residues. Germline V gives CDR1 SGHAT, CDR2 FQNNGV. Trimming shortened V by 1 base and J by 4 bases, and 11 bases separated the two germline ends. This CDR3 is CASSLGSGSYNEQFF. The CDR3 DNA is TGTGCCAGCAGCTTAGGCAGCGGGTCGTACAATGAGCAGTTCTTC.

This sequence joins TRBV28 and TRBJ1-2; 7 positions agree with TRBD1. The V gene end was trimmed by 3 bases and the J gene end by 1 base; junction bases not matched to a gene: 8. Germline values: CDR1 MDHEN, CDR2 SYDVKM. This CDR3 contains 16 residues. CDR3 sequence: CASSFPTGVGNYGYTF. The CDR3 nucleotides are TGTGCCAGCAGTTTCCCCACAGGGGTGGGTAACTATGGCTACACCTTC.

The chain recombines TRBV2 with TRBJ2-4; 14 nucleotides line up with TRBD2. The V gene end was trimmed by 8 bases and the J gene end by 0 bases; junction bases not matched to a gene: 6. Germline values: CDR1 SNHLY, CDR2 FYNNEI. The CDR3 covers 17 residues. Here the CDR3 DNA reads TGTGCCAGCTCGGGACTAGCGGGGGCGCTAGCCAAAAACATTCAGTACTTC. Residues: CASSGLAGALAKNIQYF.

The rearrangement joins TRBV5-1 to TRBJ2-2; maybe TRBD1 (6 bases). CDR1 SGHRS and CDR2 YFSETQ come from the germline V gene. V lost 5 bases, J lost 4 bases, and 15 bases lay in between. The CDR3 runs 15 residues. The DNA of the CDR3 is TGCGCCAGCAGAGCGTCAGGGGCGAGCACCGGGGAGCTGTTTTTT. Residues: CASRASGASTGELFF.